This T cell receptor beta chain is from a study of cytomegalovirus exposure and HLA in healthy donors. Findings and caveats of the study: HLA allele associations emerged for around 16,000 TCR beta sequences in a later analysis, at 0.05 false discovery rate. Rare TCR sequences predominated, though certain public TCRs were found in many donors.

The CDR3 consists of 14 residues. Trimming pared 6 bases from V and 0 bases from J, leaving 9 bases between. Germline-derived CDR1 and CDR2 are SNHLY and FYNNEI. With regard to this clone: Its antigen is currently unknown.

Primers for the PCR totalled 60 Vbeta and 13 Jbeta. Generated by immunoSEQ multiplex PCR, the TCRdb table keeps only in-frame clones and is missing some. The sample holds some 150,000 clones, nearly 80% seen once. The sequencing input was PBMCs. The chain employs TRBV2 and TRBJ1-3; TRBD1 might be the D (6 bases). The receptor's source is a male donor in good health and CMV-seronegative. The CDR3: CASRDRSSGNTIYF. CDR3 DNA: TGTGCCAGCAGAGACAGGAGCTCTGGAAACACCATATATTTT.